The entry that follows covers one T cell receptor (beta chain) sequence. The germline V and J ends were trimmed by 5 bases and 7 bases, with 11 bases remaining between them. The length of the CDR3 is 13 residues. The germline gives CDR1 SGHTA, CDR2 FQGTGA. The data were obtained in a study of blood T cell repertoires in COVID-19. In the study overall: Collection of acute and convalescent COVID-19 samples took place in the United States, Italy and Spain.

Profiling relied on immunoSEQ multiplex PCR, and the TCRdb table lists in-frame clones only, not all of them. The data hold fewer than 250,000 clones, with roughly nine tenths observed a single time. Sequences were obtained from peripheral blood. The source of this sequence is a man in his 70s with acute or convalescent COVID-19. The chain links TRBV7-3 to TRBJ1-4; D remains ambiguous. The CDR3 nucleotides read TGTGCCAGCAGCCGAACTCTTGGTGAAAAACTGTTTTTT. The encoded protein is CASSRTLGEKLFF.